This TCR beta chain stems from a study of vaccination and CD4 T cells after COVID-19. Whole-study context: Control cultures used a CEFX viral epitope pool, an HIV-1 Nef peptide pool, or no peptide.

Stated treatment: roughly ten-day PBMC culture with coronavirus spike peptide pools or control peptides (ViraFEST assay). The ViraFEST method relied on peptide pools to expand antigen-specific T cells, followed by TCR sequencing. The study sequenced cultured CD4+ T cell DNA using the Oncomine TCR Beta short-read assay. From the PCR reads, TCRdb called clonotypes with MiXCR, one entry per CDR3 protein. Among over 15,000 distinct CDR3 sequences listed, 35% to 55% were seen once. Study conclusions and caveats: Spike mono-reactivity applied to 304 of 307 vaccine-specific clones detected in convalescent patients. Only after vaccination were a median about 87% of convalescents' reactive clones seen.

This CDR3 region has 16 residues. In its sample, this clonotype was seen a few times. Its antigen is not identified. The chain uses TRBV21-1 and TRBJ2-1; TRBD2, the table's D call, lacks a check against the DNA. TRBV21-1 represents a pseudogene. This clonotype was obtained from a human donor who had recovered from COVID-19. This specimen consisted of CD4+ T cells from blood, cultured in vitro, obtained after SARS-CoV-2 vaccination. In DNA, the CDR3 is TGTGCCAGCAGCAAAGAACTAGCGGGAGTAGGTAATGAGCAGTTCTTC. Its translation: CASSKELAGVGNEQFF.